The TCR beta chain described here comes from a study of beta chain features in type 1 diabetes. Every isolated RNA sample was fully reverse transcribed, so sequencing captured expressed TCRB transcripts. Naive, central memory and regulatory T cell samples produced a mean of approximately 3.9 million reads. Sequencing used immunoSEQ multiplex PCR; TCRdb keeps in-frame clones, though not all of them. The sample includes hundreds of thousands of clones, roughly 13% of them seen just once. Study-wide findings and caveats: Among all four CD4+ subsets, Type 1 diabetes patients had TCRB CDR3s that were moderately but significantly shorter. When cDNA is sequenced, cells with high TCR expression could be over-represented.

This clone occurred a few times. The antigen is unknown. CDR3 size: 13 residues. Trimming took off 0 bases at V and 6 bases at J, with 9 bases between the two ends. Germline-derived CDR1 and CDR2 are LGHNA and YNFKEQ. The V gene is TRBV4-2, the J gene TRBJ2-7, with D uncertain. The sample comprised naive CD4+ T cells from blood. The receptor comes from a man in his late teens or twenties with type 1 diabetes. In nucleotides, the CDR3 is TGTGCCAGCAGCCAAGATAAGGCGACCGAGCAGTACTTC. This encodes CASSQDKATEQYF.